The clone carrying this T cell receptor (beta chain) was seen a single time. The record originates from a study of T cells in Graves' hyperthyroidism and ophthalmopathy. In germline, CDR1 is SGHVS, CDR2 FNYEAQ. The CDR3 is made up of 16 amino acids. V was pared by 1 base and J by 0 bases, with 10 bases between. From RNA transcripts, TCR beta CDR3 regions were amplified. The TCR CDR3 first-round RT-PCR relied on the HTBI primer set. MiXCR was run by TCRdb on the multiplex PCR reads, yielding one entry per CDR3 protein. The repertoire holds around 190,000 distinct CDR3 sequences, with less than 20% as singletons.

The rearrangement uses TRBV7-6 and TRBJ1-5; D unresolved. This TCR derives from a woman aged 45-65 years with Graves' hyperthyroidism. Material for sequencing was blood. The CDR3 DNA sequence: TGTGCCAGCAGCTTAGGGCAGGCTTATAGCAATCAGCCCCAGCATTTT. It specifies CASSLGQAYSNQPQHF.